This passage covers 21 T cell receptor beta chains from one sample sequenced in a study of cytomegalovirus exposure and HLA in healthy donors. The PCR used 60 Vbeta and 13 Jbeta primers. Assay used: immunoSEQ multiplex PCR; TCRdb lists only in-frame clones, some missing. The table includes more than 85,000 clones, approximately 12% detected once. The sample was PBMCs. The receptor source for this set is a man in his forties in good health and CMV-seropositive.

The CDR3 sequence is CASSLRTGVSTEAFF. The CDR3, as DNA: TGTGCCAGCAGCTTACGGACAGGGGTTTCCACTGAAGCTTTCTTT. The rearrangement uses TRBV11-2 and TRBJ1-1; 9 positions agree with TRBD1. Germline-derived CDR1 and CDR2 are SGHAT and FQNNGV. CDR3 length: 15 amino acids. V was pared by 2 bases and J by 4 bases, with 5 bases of the junction left unmatched.

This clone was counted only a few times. The CDR3 DNA sequence: TGTGCCAGCAGTGCGGACAGGGGCGGAGAAGAGACCCAGTACTTC. Encoded protein: CASSADRGGEETQYF. The chain has TRBV2 and TRBJ2-5; 9 bases align to TRBD1. The J segment lost 3 bases and the V segment lost 4 bases, leaving 6 bases of the junction unmatched. The CDR3 consists of 15 residues. CDR1 is SNHLY, CDR2 FYNNEI, per germline.

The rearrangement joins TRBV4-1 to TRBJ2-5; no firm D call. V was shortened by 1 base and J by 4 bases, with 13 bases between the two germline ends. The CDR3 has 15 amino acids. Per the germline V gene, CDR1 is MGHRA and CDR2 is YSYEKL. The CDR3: CASSQVIAVRETQYF. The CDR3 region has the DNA TGCGCCAGCAGCCAAGTCATCGCGGTACGAGAGACCCAGTACTTC.

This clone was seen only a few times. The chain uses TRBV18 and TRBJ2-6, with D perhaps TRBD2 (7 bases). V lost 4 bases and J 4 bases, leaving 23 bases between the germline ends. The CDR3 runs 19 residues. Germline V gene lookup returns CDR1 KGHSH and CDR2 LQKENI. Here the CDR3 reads CASSLTGGPTGSGANVLTF. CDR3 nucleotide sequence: TGTGCCAGCTCACTAACGGGGGGCCCCACAGGGTCCGGGGCCAACGTCCTGACTTTC.

CDR3 sequence: CASSESGTSGNEQFF. Here the CDR3 DNA reads TGTGCCAGCAGTGAATCTGGGACTAGCGGCAATGAGCAGTTCTTC. V usage is TRBV2 and J usage is TRBJ2-1, with TRBD2 identical over 11 bases. V trimming: 2 bases; J trimming: 6 bases; junction bases outside the gene matches: 3. CDR3 length equals 15 residues. The germline gives CDR1 SNHLY, CDR2 FYNNEI.

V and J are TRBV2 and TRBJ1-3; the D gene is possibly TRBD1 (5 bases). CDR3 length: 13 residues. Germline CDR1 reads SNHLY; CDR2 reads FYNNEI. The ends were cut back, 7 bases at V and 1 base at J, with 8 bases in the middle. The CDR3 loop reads CASKQGSGNTIYF. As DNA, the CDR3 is TGTGCCAGCAAGCAGGGATCTGGAAACACCATATATTTT. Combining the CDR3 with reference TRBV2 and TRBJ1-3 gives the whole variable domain EPEVTQTPSHQVTQMGQEVILRCVPISNHLYFYWYRQILGQKVEFLVSFYNNEISEKSEIFDDQFSVERPDGSNFTLKIRSTKLEDSAMYFCASKQGSGNTIYFGEGSWLTVV.

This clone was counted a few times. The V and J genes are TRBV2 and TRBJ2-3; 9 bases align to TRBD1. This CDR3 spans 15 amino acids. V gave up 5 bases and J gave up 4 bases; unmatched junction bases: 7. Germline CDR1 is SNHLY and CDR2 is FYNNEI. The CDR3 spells CASSSGTGLADTQYF. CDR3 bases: TGTGCCAGCAGTTCCGGGACAGGGTTGGCAGATACGCAGTATTTT. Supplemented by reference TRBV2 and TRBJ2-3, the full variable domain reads EPEVTQTPSHQVTQMGQEVILRCVPISNHLYFYWYRQILGQKVEFLVSFYNNEISEKSEIFDDQFSVERPDGSNFTLKIRSTKLEDSAMYFCASSSGTGLADTQYFGPGTRLTVL.

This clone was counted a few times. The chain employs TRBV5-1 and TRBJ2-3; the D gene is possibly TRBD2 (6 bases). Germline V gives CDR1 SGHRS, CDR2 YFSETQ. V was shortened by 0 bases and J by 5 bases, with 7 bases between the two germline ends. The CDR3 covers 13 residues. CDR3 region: CASSLAGGDTQYF. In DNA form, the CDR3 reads TGCGCCAGCAGCTTGGCCGGGGGAGATACGCAGTATTTT.

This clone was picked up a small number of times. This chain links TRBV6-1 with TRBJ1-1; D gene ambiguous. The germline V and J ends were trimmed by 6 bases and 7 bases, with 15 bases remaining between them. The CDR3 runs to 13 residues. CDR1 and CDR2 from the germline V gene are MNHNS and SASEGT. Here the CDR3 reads CASRVREAGEAFF. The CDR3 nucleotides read TGTGCCAGCAGAGTCCGTGAGGCGGGTGAAGCTTTCTTT.

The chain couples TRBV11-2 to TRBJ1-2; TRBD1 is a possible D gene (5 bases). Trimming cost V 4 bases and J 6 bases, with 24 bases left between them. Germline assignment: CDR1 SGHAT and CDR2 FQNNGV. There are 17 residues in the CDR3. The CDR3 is CASSWRLGGAGGDGYTF. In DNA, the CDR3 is TGTGCCAGCAGCTGGAGATTGGGGGGTGCCGGGGGAGATGGCTACACCTTC.

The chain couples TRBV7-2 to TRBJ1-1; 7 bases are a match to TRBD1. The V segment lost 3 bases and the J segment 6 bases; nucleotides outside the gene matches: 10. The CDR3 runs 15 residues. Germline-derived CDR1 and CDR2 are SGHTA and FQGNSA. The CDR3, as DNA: TGTGCCAGCAGCTTTGCGAACAGGGGTGGTTCTGAAGCTTTCTTT. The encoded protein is CASSFANRGGSEAFF.

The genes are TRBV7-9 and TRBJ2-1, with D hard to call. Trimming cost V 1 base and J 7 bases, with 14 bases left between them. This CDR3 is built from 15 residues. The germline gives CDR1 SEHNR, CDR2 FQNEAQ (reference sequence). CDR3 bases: TGTGCCAGCAGCTTAGACCCCCTCCTAGTTAATGAGCAGTTCTTC. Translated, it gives CASSLDPLLVNEQFF. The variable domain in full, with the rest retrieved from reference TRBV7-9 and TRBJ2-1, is DTGVSQNPRHKITKRGQNVTFRCDPISEHNRLYWYRQTLGQGPEFLTYFQNEAQLEKSRLLSDRFSAERPKGSFSTLEIQRTEQGDSAMYLCASSLDPLLVNEQFFGPGTRLTVL.

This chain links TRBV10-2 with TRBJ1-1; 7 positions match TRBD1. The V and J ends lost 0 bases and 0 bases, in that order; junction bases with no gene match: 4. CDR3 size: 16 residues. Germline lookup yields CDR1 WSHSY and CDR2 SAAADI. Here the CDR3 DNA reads TGCGCCAGCAGTGAGTCGAGACAGGGCCTGAACACTGAAGCTTTCTTT. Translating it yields CASSESRQGLNTEAFF.

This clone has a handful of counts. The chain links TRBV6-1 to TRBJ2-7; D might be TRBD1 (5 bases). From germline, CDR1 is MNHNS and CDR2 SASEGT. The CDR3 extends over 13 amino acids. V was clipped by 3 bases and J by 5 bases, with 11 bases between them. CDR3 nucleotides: TGTGCCAGCAGTGACATTAACAGGAACGAGCAGTACTTC. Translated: CASSDINRNEQYF.

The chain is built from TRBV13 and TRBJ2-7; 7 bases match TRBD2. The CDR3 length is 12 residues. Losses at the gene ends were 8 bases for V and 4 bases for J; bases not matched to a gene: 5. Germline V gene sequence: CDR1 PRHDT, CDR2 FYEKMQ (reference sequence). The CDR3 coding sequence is TGTGCCAGCGGCGGGAGAGGATACGAGCAGTACTTC. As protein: CASGGRGYEQYF.

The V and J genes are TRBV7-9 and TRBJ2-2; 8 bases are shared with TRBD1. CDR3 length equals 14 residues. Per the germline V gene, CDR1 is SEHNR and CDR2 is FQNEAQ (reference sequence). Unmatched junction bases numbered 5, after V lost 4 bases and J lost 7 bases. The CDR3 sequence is CASSSQGAGGELFF. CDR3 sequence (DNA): TGTGCCAGCAGCTCGCAGGGGGCGGGCGGGGAGCTGTTTTTT.

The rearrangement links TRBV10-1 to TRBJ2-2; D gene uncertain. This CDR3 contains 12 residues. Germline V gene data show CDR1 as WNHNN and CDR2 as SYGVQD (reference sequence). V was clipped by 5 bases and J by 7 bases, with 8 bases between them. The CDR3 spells CASSRGLGELFF. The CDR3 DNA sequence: TGCGCCAGCAGTAGAGGTCTCGGGGAGCTGTTTTTT.

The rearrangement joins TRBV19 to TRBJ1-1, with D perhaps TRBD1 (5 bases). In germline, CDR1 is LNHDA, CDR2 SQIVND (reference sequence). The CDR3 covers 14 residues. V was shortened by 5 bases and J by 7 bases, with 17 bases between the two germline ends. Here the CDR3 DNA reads TGTGCCAGTAGTGTGGCTCAGGGAGGGGTTGAAGCTTTCTTT. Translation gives CASSVAQGGVEAFF.

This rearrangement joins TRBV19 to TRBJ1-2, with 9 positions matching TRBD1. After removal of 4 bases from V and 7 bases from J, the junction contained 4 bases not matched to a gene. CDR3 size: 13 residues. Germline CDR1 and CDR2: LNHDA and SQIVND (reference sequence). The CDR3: CASSNRGRFGYTF. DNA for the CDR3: TGTGCCAGTAGTAACAGGGGGCGATTTGGCTACACCTTC. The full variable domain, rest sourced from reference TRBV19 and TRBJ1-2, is DGGITQSPKYLFRKEGQNVTLSCEQNLNHDAMYWYRQDPGQGLRLIYYSQIVNDFQKGDIAEGYSVSREKKESFPLTVTSAQKNPTAFYLCASSNRGRFGYTFGSGTRLTVV.

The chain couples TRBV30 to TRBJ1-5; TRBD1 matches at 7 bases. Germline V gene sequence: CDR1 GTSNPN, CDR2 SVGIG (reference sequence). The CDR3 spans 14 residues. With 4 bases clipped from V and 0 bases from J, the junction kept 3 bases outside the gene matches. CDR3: CAWKGQFSNQPQHF. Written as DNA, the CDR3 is TGTGCCTGGAAGGGACAGTTTAGCAATCAGCCCCAGCATTTT.

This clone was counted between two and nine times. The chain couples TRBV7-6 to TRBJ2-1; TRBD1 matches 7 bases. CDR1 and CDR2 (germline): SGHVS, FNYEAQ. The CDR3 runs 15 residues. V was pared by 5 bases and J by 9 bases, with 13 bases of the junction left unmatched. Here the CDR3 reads CASSADRVALSEQFF. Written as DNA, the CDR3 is TGTGCCAGCAGCGCTGACAGGGTGGCCCTCAGTGAGCAGTTCTTC.